This entry lists 5 T cell receptor beta chains sequenced from one sample in a study of cytomegalovirus exposure and HLA in healthy donors. Clones were read by immunoSEQ multiplex PCR, and TCRdb kept only the in-frame ones, dropping some. Seen here are fewer than 200,000 clones, less than 85% observed once, and the top ten hold 16%. Sequencing was performed on PBMCs. The receptors shown here come from a man in his late teens or twenties in good health and CMV-seropositive.

The chain is built from TRBV9 and TRBJ2-3, with 16 bases identical to TRBD2. This CDR3 is 20 amino acids long. CDR1 SGDLS and CDR2 YYNGEE come from the germline V gene. V trimming: 2 bases; J trimming: 3 bases; junction bases outside the gene matches: 12. CDR3 coding DNA: TGTGCCAGCAGCGTGGGGACTAGCGGGGGGGCCCATAGCCAGACAGATACGCAGTATTTT. It specifies CASSVGTSGGAHSQTDTQYF.

This clone was picked up one time. The chain links TRBV7-2 to TRBJ1-1; D possibly corresponds to TRBD1 (5 bases). The germline V gene has CDR1 SGHTA and CDR2 FQGNSA. V was cut by 4 bases and J by 1 base, with 7 bases left in between. This CDR3 comprises 13 residues. The CDR3 coding sequence is TGTGCCAGCAGCTACGGGGGGAACACTGAAGCTTTCTTT. This translates into CASSYGGNTEAFF.

A remark on this clone: This sample includes further DNA sequences coding for the same CDR3. The V gene is TRBV28, the J gene TRBJ2-7; D is unclear. V lost 3 bases, J lost 4 bases, and 4 bases lay in between. Germline CDR1 MDHEN, CDR2 SYDVKM. This CDR3 region has 11 residues. CDR3 DNA sequence: TGTGCCAGCAGTTTTCAGTACGAGCAGTACTTC. Translated: CASSFQYEQYF.

The V and J genes are TRBV29-1 and TRBJ1-1; a possible D gene is TRBD1 (5 bases). The CDR3 totals 14 residues. Trimming cost V 4 bases and J 6 bases, with 18 bases left between them. Per the germline V gene, CDR1 is SQVTM and CDR2 is ANQGSEA. In DNA, the CDR3 is TGCAGCGTTGGGGAGGCGGGGGGTGCTTCTGAAGCTTTCTTT. Translation gives CSVGEAGGASEAFF. Supplemented by reference TRBV29-1 and TRBJ1-1, the full variable domain reads SAVISQKPSRDICQRGTSLTIQCQVDSQVTMMFWYRQQPGQSLTLIATANQGSEATYESGFVIDKFPISRPNLTFSTLTVSNMSPEDSSIYLCSVGEAGGASEAFFGQGTRLTVV.

This clone has a single count. The V gene is TRBV11-2, the J gene TRBJ2-3, with TRBD2 matching 11 bases. Germline V lookup: CDR1 SGHAT, CDR2 FQNNGV. The CDR3 length is 17 residues. V dropped 5 bases and J dropped 2; count of bases not matched to a gene: 9. The CDR3 DNA is TGTGCCAGCAGCGCAATACTAGCGGGGGCATCCACAGATACGCAGTATTTT. It is translated as CASSAILAGASTDTQYF.